Sequencing of this T cell receptor (beta chain) was carried out in a study of T cell changes during pregnancy in multiple sclerosis. The protocol was immunoSEQ multiplex PCR, while the TCRdb copy is restricted to in-frame clones and leaves out a portion. This sample has 75,000 to 95,000 clones, with 85% to 95% found just once. The length of the CDR3 is 15 residues. J lost 3 bases, V lost 5 bases, and 10 bases had no gene match. CDR1 and CDR2 (germline): MNHEY, SVGAGI. The material was peripheral blood, obtained in the second trimester of pregnancy. This clonotype originated in a female donor with multiple sclerosis, enrolled in a pregnancy study. This chain connects TRBV6-5 to TRBJ2-7, with 7 bases matching TRBD2. The DNA for the CDR3 is TGTGCCAGCAGTCCGACACTTGGGGGGGTCTACGAGCAGTACTTC. It specifies CASSPTLGGVYEQYF.